This T cell receptor beta chain comes out of a study of neoadjuvant anti-PD-1 for oral cavity cancer. In the study overall: Before surgery, most patients got three to four biweekly 3 mg/kg nivolumab doses. Overall study findings and caveats: Treg/Th17 ratio rose with pretreatment blood and fell with post-treatment tumor TCRbeta clonality. With three patients per group, TCR findings need larger cohorts.

The table lists this clone with a few counts. Its antigen is not identified. Time point meaning: after neoadjuvant nivolumab, at surgical resection. The V and J ends lost 0 bases and 2 bases respectively, with 11 bases between them. Germline CDR1 reads MNHEY; CDR2 reads SVGAGI. The CDR3 is 15 amino acids. Generated by immunoSEQ multiplex PCR, the TCRdb table keeps only in-frame clones and is missing some. The table records about 32,000 clones, just under 80% of them present only once. Sequenced material: PBMCs, taken after nivolumab (anti-PD-1) treatment. The receptor's source is a person aged 35 to 85 with oral cavity squamous cell carcinoma. The chain has TRBV6-5 and TRBJ2-7; D unclear. The DNA for the CDR3 is TGTGCCAGCAGTTACTCGATTTTCGGTGCCTACGAGCAGTACTTC. Translating gives CASSYSIFGAYEQYF.